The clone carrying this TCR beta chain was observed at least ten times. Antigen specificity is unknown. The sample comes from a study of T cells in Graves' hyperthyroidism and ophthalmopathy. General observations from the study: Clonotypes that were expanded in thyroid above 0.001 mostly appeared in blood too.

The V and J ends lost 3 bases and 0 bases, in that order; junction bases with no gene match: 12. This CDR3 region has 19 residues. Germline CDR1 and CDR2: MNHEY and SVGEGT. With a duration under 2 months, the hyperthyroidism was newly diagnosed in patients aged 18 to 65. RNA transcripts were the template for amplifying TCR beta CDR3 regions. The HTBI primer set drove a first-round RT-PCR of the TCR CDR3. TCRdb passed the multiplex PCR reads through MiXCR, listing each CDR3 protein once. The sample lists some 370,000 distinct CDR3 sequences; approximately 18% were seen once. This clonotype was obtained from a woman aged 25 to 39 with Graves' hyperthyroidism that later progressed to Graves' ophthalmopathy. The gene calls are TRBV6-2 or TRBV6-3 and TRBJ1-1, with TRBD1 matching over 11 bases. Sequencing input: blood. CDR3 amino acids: CASSYPDRGPRSMNTEAFF. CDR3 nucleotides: TGTGCCAGCAGTTATCCGGACAGGGGGCCTAGGAGTATGAACACTGAAGCTTTCTTT.